This TCR beta chain was captured in a study of cytomegalovirus exposure and HLA in healthy donors. Looking at the study overall: Ancestry clustering placed 70% to 90% of over 300 genotyped donors in the Caucasian-associated cluster.

Trimming left V 8 bases short and J 8 bases short, with 18 bases between. Germline assignment: CDR1 MDHEN and CDR2 SYDVKM. The CDR3 is 14 residues long. Primers: 60 Vbeta forward and 13 Jbeta reverse. Measured with immunoSEQ multiplex PCR; TCRdb has only the in-frame clones, and not every one. Of some 100,000 clones in the sample, around 70% were seen once. The TCR was taken from a woman in her forties or fifties in good health and CMV-seropositive. The sequencing input was PBMCs. The chain recombines TRBV28 with TRBJ1-4; D perhaps matches TRBD1 (5 bases). CDR3 bases: TGTGCCAGCGGAAAGAGACAGACGAGGGAAAAACTGTTTTTT. Its translation is CASGKRQTREKLFF.